The entry below gives a single T cell receptor (beta chain) sequence along with its context. CDR1 is SGHVS and CDR2 is FNYEAQ in the germline V gene. V was trimmed by 4 bases and J by 9 bases, leaving 13 bases between them. CDR3 size: 13 residues. These data come from a study of regulatory T cells in long-lasting Graves disease. Arm-PCR of CDR3 regions and iRepertoire HTBI primers were the basis on which TCR beta libraries were built. Each CDR3 protein gets one entry after TCRdb re-called the multiplex PCR reads with MiXCR. In the table there are about 620,000 distinct CDR3 sequences, about 15% of which are singletons. The time point was: newly diagnosed GD, antithyroid drugs for less than 3 months. RNA isolated from PBMCs was used to make the TCR library. This same sample was also part of a study on T cells in Graves' hyperthyroidism and ophthalmopathy.

The TCR sequence derives from a woman younger than 45 with Graves disease. The genes are TRBV7-6 and TRBJ2-1; no clear D. This specimen was peripheral blood mononuclear cells (PBMCs), taken at new diagnosis, from a patient treated with antithyroid drugs. CDR3 DNA: TGTGCCAGCAGCTCGTATCATAGTGCTGAGCAGTTCTTC. It is translated as CASSSYHSAEQFF.